This TCR beta chain was captured in a study of cytomegalovirus exposure and HLA in healthy donors. About the study: The same platform used for the approximately 700 first-cohort repertoires was also used for the 120 validation repertoires, as a later analysis reported. Study-level results: The listing of 150 to 200 TCR beta chains classed them as cytomegalovirus-associated.

This CDR3 is 14 amino acids long. Germline V gene data show CDR1 as MNHGY and CDR2 as SAAAGT. Trimming stripped 6 bases from V and 4 bases from J, with 15 bases between. The data were produced by immunoSEQ multiplex PCR, yet TCRdb's version contains in-frame clones alone and is incomplete. The sample has approximately 150,000 clones, about 89% seen once. A remark on this clone: No antigen is known for it.

The receptor was isolated from a man aged 18 to 29 in good health and CMV-seropositive. The J gene is TRBJ1-1, the V gene TRBV6-8; weak D call: TRBD1 (6 bases). The sequencing sample was made of PBMCs. This CDR3 reads CASRQRTGCTEAFF. The CDR3 coding sequence is TGTGCCAGCAGACAAAGAACAGGGTGCACTGAAGCTTTCTTT.